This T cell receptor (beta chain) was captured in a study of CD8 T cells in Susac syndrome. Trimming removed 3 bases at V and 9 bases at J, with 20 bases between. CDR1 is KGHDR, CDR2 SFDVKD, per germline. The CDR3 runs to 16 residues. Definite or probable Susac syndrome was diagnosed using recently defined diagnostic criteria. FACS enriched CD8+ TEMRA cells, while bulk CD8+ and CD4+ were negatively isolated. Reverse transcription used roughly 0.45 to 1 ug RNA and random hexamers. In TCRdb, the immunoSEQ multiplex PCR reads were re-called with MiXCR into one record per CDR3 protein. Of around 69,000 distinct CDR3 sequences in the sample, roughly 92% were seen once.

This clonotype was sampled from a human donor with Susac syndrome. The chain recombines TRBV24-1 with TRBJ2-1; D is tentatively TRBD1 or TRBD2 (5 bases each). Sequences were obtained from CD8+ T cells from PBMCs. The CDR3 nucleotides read TGTGCCACCAGTGATCAACCGGGACGGCTAAGTGGTGAGCAGTTCTTC. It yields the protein CATSDQPGRLSGEQFF.